This T cell receptor beta chain was sequenced in a study of control samples from healthy donors and cancer patients. Assay: immunoSEQ multiplex PCR; the TCRdb copy retains only in-frame clones and omits some. Among tens of thousands of clones listed, about nine tenths were seen once. The sequence was obtained from a man aged 25-40 years in good health. Specimen: blood.

This chain's CDR3 is CASSKTSKVKAGYTF. As DNA, the CDR3 is TGTGCCAGCAGCAAAACATCCAAAGTAAAGGCGGGCTACACCTTC. The rearrangement links TRBV28 to TRBJ1-2; D is undetermined. Trimming removed 6 bases from V and 8 bases from J, with 22 bases in between. This CDR3 is built from 15 residues. The germline CDR1 and CDR2 sequences are MDHEN and SYDVKM.